Following are 25 T cell receptor beta chains from one sample sequenced in a study of control samples from healthy donors and cancer patients. TCRdb's table, derived via immunoSEQ multiplex PCR, lists solely in-frame clones and lacks some. The sample lists 150,000 to 200,000 clones, over 85% occurring once. The specimen was blood. These receptor sequences come from a woman in her thirties or forties in good health.

This chain links TRBV19 with TRBJ2-7; D ambiguous. The V gene lost 9 bases and the J gene lost 0 bases, with 15 bases spanning the gap. Germline V lookup: CDR1 LNHDA, CDR2 SQIVND (reference sequence). The CDR3 length is 14 residues. The CDR3 DNA reads TGTGCCAGCAGAAGGTCGCCCAGCTCCTACGAGCAGTACTTC. Translated: CASRRSPSSYEQYF.

This chain joins TRBV12-3 or TRBV12-4 and TRBJ1-1; no clear D gene. The CDR3 contains 13 residues. Trimming left V 4 bases short and J 5 bases short, with 11 bases between. CDR3 protein: CASSSGLRTEAFF. The CDR3, as DNA: TGTGCCAGCAGTTCGGGGTTACGGACTGAAGCTTTCTTT.

The CDR3 DNA reads TGTGCCAGCAGCTTGTTCCGCGATCAGCAGTTCTTC. It is translated as CASSLFRDQQFF. J is TRBJ2-1 and V is TRBV5-5; D not resolved. Deletions cut 1 base from V and 11 bases from J, with 10 bases between. Per the germline V gene, CDR1 is SGHKS and CDR2 is YYEKEE (reference sequence). This CDR3 is built from 12 residues.

The sample holds one count of this clone. This rearrangement joins TRBV5-4 to TRBJ2-5; D assignment may be TRBD1 or TRBD2 (5 bases each). This CDR3 region has 13 residues. The germline CDR1 and CDR2 sequences are SGHNT and YYREEE (reference sequence). Trimming pared 5 bases from V and 2 bases from J, leaving 10 bases between. CDR3 coding DNA: TGTGCCAGCAGAGGGACGTTGCAAGAGACCCAGTACTTC. This translates into CASRGTLQETQYF. Full variable domain (missing parts from reference TRBV5-4 and TRBJ2-5): ETGVTQSPTHLIKTRGQQVTLRCSSQSGHNTVSWYQQALGQGPQFIFQYYREEENGRGNFPPRFSGLQFPNYSSELNVNALELDDSALYLCASRGTLQETQYFGPGTRLLVL.

The chain has TRBV7-6 and TRBJ2-1; 8 bases match TRBD2. CDR1 is SGHVS, CDR2 FNYEAQ, per germline. With V trimmed by 5 bases and J by 9 bases, 15 bases remained unmatched. The CDR3 length is 16 residues. In DNA, the CDR3 is TGTGCCAGCAGCAGACGGGAGGGCGGAGATTTGGGTGAGCAGTTCTTC. Amino acids: CASSRREGGDLGEQFF.

The chain employs TRBV13 and TRBJ2-1, with TRBD1 matching over 10 bases. CDR3 size: 17 residues. The germline V gene has CDR1 PRHDT and CDR2 FYEKMQ (reference sequence). Trimming took 6 bases from V and 5 from J; bases not matched to a gene: 13. The CDR3 is CASSHTQRTGGNNEQFF. Written as DNA, the CDR3 is TGTGCCAGCAGTCATACACAAAGGACAGGGGGTAACAATGAGCAGTTCTTC.

The chain carries TRBV5-1 and TRBJ1-2; D may be TRBD1 (5 bases). The CDR3 is made up of 16 amino acids. The germline CDR1 and CDR2 sequences are SGHRS and YFSETQ. Trimming stripped 1 base from V and 4 bases from J, with 17 bases between. CDR3 nucleotide sequence: TGCGCCAGCAGCTTGAACGTCCTGGGGGAGGGCTATGGCTACACCTTC. It codes for CASSLNVLGEGYGYTF.

The chain recombines TRBV28 with TRBJ1-6; 8 nucleotides agree with TRBD1. The CDR3 has 18 amino acids. V trimming: 6 bases; J trimming: 1 base; junction bases outside the gene matches: 11. Germline loops: CDR1 MDHEN, CDR2 SYDVKM. The CDR3 DNA is TGTGCCAGCAGCGCTTCCAGGGGGCTGGGGTCCTATAATTCACCCCTCCACTTT. Residues: CASSASRGLGSYNSPLHF.

The V gene is TRBV9, the J gene TRBJ1-5; D is undetermined. The CDR3 totals 13 residues. V was trimmed by 4 bases and J by 5 bases, leaving 10 bases between them. Germline CDR1 reads SGDLS; CDR2 reads YYNGEE. The CDR3 nucleotides are TGTGCCAGCAGCCCGTCCCCCGATCAGCCCCAGCATTTT. It yields the protein CASSPSPDQPQHF.

The rearrangement links TRBV15 to TRBJ1-3; tentatively, D is TRBD1 (5 bases). The CDR3 covers 16 residues. Trimming left V 3 bases short and J 1 base short, with 13 bases between. Germline loops: CDR1 LNHNV, CDR2 YYDKDF (reference sequence). The CDR3 here is CATSSQARVSGNTIYF. The DNA for the CDR3 is TGTGCCACCAGCAGTCAGGCCAGGGTATCTGGAAACACCATATATTTT.

V gene TRBV5-6 combines with J gene TRBJ2-1; D is unclear. Trimming took 1 base from V and 3 from J, leaving 5 bases between them. The CDR3 length is 13 residues. The V gene's germline CDR1 is SGHDT and CDR2 YYEEEE. CDR3 nucleotides: TGTGCCAGCAGCTTGACACTCTACAATGAGCAGTTCTTC. This codes for CASSLTLYNEQFF.

The gene calls are TRBV4-2 and TRBJ2-2; D unresolved. The ends were cut back, 0 bases at V and 7 bases at J, with 15 bases in the middle. The CDR3 consists of 16 residues. CDR1 is LGHNA, CDR2 YNFKEQ, per germline. CDR3 sequence (DNA): TGTGCCAGCAGCCAAGATGGTTTTTCCCCGGGCGGGGAGCTGTTTTTT. Its protein is CASSQDGFSPGGELFF.

In its sample, this clone was seen once. The rearrangement uses TRBV6-2 or TRBV6-3 and TRBJ2-1; 7 bases map to TRBD1. The CDR3 runs 15 residues. Looked up from germline, CDR1 is MNHEY and CDR2 is SVGEGT. Trimming removed 6 bases from V and 4 bases from J; junction bases left unmatched: 9. The CDR3 reads CASSSLGQTYNEQFF. The CDR3 coding sequence is TGTGCCAGCAGCTCCCTGGGACAGACGTACAATGAGCAGTTCTTC.

The V call is TRBV7-2, the J call TRBJ2-7, with TRBD1 identical over 7 bases. Germline V gives CDR1 SGHTA, CDR2 FQGNSA. Unmatched junction bases numbered 8, after V lost 6 bases and J lost 3 bases. The CDR3 is 14 amino acids. Here the CDR3 DNA reads TGTGCCAGCAGTCAGCCGGGACAGATCTACGAGCAGTACTTC. Translation gives CASSQPGQIYEQYF.

The chain couples TRBV7-6 to TRBJ2-7; TRBD1 might be the D (6 bases). V was pared by 1 base and J by 6 bases, with 16 bases between. This CDR3 has 15 amino acids. CDR1 is SGHVS, CDR2 FNYEAQ, per germline. The CDR3 protein is CASSLVGQGTAEQYF. CDR3 sequence (DNA): TGTGCCAGCAGCTTAGTAGGCCAGGGGACGGCCGAGCAGTACTTC. The whole variable domain, remainder taken from reference TRBV7-6 and TRBJ2-7, is GAGVSQSPRYKVTKRGQDVALRCDPISGHVSLYWYRQALGQGPEFLTYFNYEAQQDKSGLPNDRFSAERPEGSISTLTIQRTEQRDSAMYRCASSLVGQGTAEQYFGPGTRLTVT.

The V call is TRBV5-5, the J call TRBJ1-2, with unresolved D. The germline V gene encodes CDR1 SGHKS and CDR2 YYEKEE (reference sequence). Trimming took 4 bases from V and 8 from J, leaving 18 bases between them. The CDR3 extends over 14 amino acids. The CDR3 DNA is TGTGCCAGCAGCCGAGTACAGCGCCTGGAAGGCTACACCTTC. This translates into CASSRVQRLEGYTF. The whole variable domain, filled in from reference TRBV5-5 and TRBJ1-2, reads DAGVTQSPTHLIKTRGQQVTLRCSPISGHKSVSWYQQVLGQGPQFIFQYYEKEERGRGNFPDRFSARQFPNYSSELNVNALLLGDSALYLCASSRVQRLEGYTFGSGTRLTVV.

In its sample, this clone was seen once. For the CDR3, the DNA is TGTGCCAGCAGTGATCAGGGTTACGAGCAGTACTTC. This translates into CASSDQGYEQYF. This chain links TRBV2 with TRBJ2-7; D might be TRBD1 (5 bases). The CDR3 extends over 12 amino acids. With 3 bases removed from V and 4 bases from J, the gap between germline ends came to 7 bases. Per the germline V gene, CDR1 is SNHLY and CDR2 is FYNNEI.

The CDR3 sequence is CASSDSQPQHF. Here the CDR3 DNA reads TGTGCCAGCTCCGATTCCCAGCCCCAGCATTTT. The chain uses TRBV5-8 and TRBJ1-5; unclear D gene. This CDR3 has 11 residues. Trimming took 7 bases from V and 7 from J, leaving 9 bases between them. The germline CDR1 and CDR2 sequences are SGHTS and YDEGEE.

J is TRBJ2-7 and V is TRBV7-9, with TRBD1 matching over 7 bases. Trimming took 5 bases from V and 4 from J; bases not matched to a gene: 11. The CDR3 contains 15 residues. CDR1 and CDR2 from the germline V gene are SEHNR and FQNEAQ (reference sequence). The CDR3: CASSAVTGEGYEQYF. CDR3 coding DNA: TGTGCCAGCAGCGCCGTCACAGGGGAAGGGTACGAGCAGTACTTC.

In the case of this clone: Relative to the germline gene, one junction end is altered; a read error may explain this. V is TRBV5-1 and J is TRBJ2-5; D might be TRBD1 or TRBD2, each matching 5 bases. The CDR3 is 14 residues long. Per germline, CDR1 SGHRS and CDR2 YFSETQ. CDR3 nucleotides: TGCGCCAGCGGCTTGGGACGGAACCAAGAGACCCAGTACTTC. This encodes CASGLGRNQETQYF. Together with reference TRBV5-1 and TRBJ2-5, the CDR3 gives the full variable domain: KAGVTQTPRYLIKTRGQQVTLSCSPISGHRSVSWYQQTPGQGLQFLFEYFSETQRNKGNFPGRFSGRQFSNSRSEMNVSTLELGDSALYLCASGLGRNQETQYFGPGTRLLVL.

V is TRBV6-5 and J is TRBJ1-4; D may be TRBD1 (5 bases). Germline V gene lookup returns CDR1 MNHEY and CDR2 SVGAGI. There are 14 residues in the CDR3. Trimming removed 5 bases at V and 4 bases at J, with 11 bases between. CDR3 nucleotide sequence: TGTGCCAGCAGTACCTGGACAAGTAATGAAAAACTGTTTTTT. It encodes CASSTWTSNEKLFF.

The chain couples TRBV7-6 to TRBJ2-1, with 10 bases fitting TRBD2. The CDR3 length is 14 residues. Trimming cost V 5 bases and J 8 bases; bases outside gene matches: 6. In germline, CDR1 is SGHVS, CDR2 FNYEAQ. For the CDR3, the DNA is TGTGCCAGCAGCCAGGGACTAGCGAGCTATGAGCAGTTCTTC. Translated, it gives CASSQGLASYEQFF.

This rearrangement joins TRBV19 to TRBJ1-5, with TRBD1 as a possible D gene (5 bases). Between the trimmed V and J ends, which lost 7 bases and 3 bases, there was a span of 10 bases. This CDR3 has 13 residues. Germline lookup yields CDR1 LNHDA and CDR2 SQIVND (reference sequence). The CDR3 region is CASTRQPNQPQHF. In DNA, the CDR3 is TGTGCCAGTACTAGACAGCCCAATCAGCCCCAGCATTTT.

The rearrangement uses TRBV4-1 and TRBJ1-5; TRBD1 is a possible D gene (6 bases). Trimming took 4 bases from V and 6 from J, leaving 19 bases between them. Looked up from germline, CDR1 is MGHRA and CDR2 is YSYEKL. There are 16 residues in the CDR3. The CDR3 sequence: CASSRVNREGGQPQHF. CDR3 nucleotides: TGCGCCAGCAGCCGCGTTAACAGGGAGGGGGGTCAGCCCCAGCATTTT.

The chain has TRBV6-2 or TRBV6-3 and TRBJ2-7; tentative D call: TRBD1 (5 bases). The CDR3 is 14 residues long. V dropped 2 bases and J dropped 3 bases, with 11 bases sitting between them. Germline V gene sequence: CDR1 MNHEY, CDR2 SVGEGT. CDR3 protein: CASSYVSGLYEQYF. The CDR3 region has the DNA TGTGCCAGCAGTTACGTGTCAGGGCTCTACGAGCAGTACTTC.